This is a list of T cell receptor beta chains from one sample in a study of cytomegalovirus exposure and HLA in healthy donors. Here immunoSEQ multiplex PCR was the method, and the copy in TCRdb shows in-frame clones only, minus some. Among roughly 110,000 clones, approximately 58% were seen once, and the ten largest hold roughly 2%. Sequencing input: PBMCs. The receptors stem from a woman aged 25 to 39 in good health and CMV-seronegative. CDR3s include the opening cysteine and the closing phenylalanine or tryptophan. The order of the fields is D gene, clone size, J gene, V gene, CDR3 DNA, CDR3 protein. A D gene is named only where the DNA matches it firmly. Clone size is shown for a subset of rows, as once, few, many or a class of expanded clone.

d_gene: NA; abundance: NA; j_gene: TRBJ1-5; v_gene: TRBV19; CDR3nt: TGTGCCAGTAGTATGGGGCCGGACAGATCCAATCAGCCCCAGCATTTT; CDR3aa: CASSMGPDRSNQPQHF
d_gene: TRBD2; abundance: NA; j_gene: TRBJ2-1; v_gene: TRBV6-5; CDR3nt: TGTGCCAGCAGCCGCGGGAGCTTTCGAGGCAATGAGCAGTTCTTC; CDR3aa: CASSRGSFRGNEQFF
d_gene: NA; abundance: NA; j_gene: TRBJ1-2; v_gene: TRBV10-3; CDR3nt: TGTGCCATCAGTGAAGGGTCAGAGGGCGGCTACACCTTC; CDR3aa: CAISEGSEGGYTF
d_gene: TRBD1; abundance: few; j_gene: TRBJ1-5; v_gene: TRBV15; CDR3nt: TGTGCCACCAGCAGGAAGGGCAGGGGGGACAATCAGCCCCAGCATTTT; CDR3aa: CATSRKGRGDNQPQHF
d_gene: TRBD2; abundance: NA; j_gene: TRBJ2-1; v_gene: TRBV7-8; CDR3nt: TGTGCCAGCAGCGACCCGGGACTAAAAGGCGATGAGCAGTTCTTC; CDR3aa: CASSDPGLKGDEQFF
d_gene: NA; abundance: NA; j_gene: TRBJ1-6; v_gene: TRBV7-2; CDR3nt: TGTGCCAGCAGCTTAGGGGGGGGCTTCTATAATTCACCCCTCCACTTT; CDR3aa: CASSLGGGFYNSPLHF
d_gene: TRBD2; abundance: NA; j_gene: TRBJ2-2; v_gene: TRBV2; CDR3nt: TGTGCCAACGCCGGGCGGGAGAGGTACACCGGGGAGCTGTTTTTT; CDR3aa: CANAGRERYTGELFF
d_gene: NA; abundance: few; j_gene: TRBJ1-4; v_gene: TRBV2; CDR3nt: TGTGCCAGCAGTGAAATGGACAGCGTTTGGGGAAAACTGTTTTTT; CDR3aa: CASSEMDSVWGKLFF
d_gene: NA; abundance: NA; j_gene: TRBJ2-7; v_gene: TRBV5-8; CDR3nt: TGTGCCAGCAGCTTGGAGTTCAGCGAGCAGTACTTC; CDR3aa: CASSLEFSEQYF
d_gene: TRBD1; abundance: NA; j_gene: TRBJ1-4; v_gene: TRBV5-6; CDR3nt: TGTGCCAGCAGCTTGAAGACAGGGAGTGCAACTAATGAAAAACTGTTTTTT; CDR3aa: CASSLKTGSATNEKLFF
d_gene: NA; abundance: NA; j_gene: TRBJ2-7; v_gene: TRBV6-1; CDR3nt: NA; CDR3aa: CASSLERDSYEQYF
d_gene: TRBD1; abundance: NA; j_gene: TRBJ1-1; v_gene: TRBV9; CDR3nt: TGTGCCAGCAGCGTAGCCCCAGGGGGCAGGACTGAAGCTTTCTTT; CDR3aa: CASSVAPGGRTEAFF
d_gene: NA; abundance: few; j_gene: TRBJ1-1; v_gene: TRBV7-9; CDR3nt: TGTGCCAGCAGCTTAGGTCCGGGAAGCACAGCTTTCTTT; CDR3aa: CASSLGPGSTAFF
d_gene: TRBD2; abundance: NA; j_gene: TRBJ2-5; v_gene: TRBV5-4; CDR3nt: TGTGCCAGCAGCTTGGTAGCTAGCGGCCAAGAGACCCAGTACTTC; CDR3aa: CASSLVASGQETQYF
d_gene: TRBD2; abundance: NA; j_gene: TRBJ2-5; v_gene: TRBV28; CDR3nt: TGTGCCAGCAGTACCCGGACTAGCCGACAAGAGACCCAGTACTTC; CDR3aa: CASSTRTSRQETQYF
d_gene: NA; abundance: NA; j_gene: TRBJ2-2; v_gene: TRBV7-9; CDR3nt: TGTGCCAGCAGCCTCAGGGGCCCGAACACCGGGGAGCTGTTTTTT; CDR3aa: CASSLRGPNTGELFF
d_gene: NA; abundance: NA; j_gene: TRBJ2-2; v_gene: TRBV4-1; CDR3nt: TGCGCCAGCAGCCCCGACTATGTCGGGGAGCTGTTTTTT; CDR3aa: CASSPDYVGELFF
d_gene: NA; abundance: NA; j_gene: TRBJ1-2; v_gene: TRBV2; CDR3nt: TGTGCCAGCAGTGTTATAGGTACAGGCATTGGCTACACCTTC; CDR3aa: CASSVIGTGIGYTF
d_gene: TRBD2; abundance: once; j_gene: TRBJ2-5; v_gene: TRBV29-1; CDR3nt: TGCAGCGTCGTCCTGGTGGCTAGCGGGAGATCTGCGACCCAGTACTTC; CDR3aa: CSVVLVASGRSATQYF
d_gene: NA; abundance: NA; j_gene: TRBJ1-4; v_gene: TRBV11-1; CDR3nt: TGTGCCAGCAGGGGACACCCTAATGAAAAACTGTTTTTT; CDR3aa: CASRGHPNEKLFF
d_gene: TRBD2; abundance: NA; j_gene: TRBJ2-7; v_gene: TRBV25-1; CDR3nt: TGTGCCAGCAGTGAAGGGGGAGGGGTTCCCTACGAGCAGTACTTC; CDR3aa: CASSEGGGVPYEQYF
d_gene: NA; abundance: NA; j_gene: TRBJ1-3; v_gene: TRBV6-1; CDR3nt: TGTGCCAGCAGTGAAGCGCATGGCGGTAGCTCTGGAAACACCATATATTTT; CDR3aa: CASSEAHGGSSGNTIYF
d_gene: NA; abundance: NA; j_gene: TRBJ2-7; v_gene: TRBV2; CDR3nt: TGTGCCAGCAGGGAACAGGGTTACGAGCAGTACTTC; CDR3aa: CASREQGYEQYF
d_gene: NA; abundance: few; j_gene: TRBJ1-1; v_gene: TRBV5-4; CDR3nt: TGTGCCAGCAGCTTTTCTACCCACACTGAAGCTTTCTTT; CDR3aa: CASSFSTHTEAFF
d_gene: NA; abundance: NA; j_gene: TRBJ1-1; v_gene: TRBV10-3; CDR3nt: TGTGCCATCAGTGACGCTAACAGGGAGGGCGCGGCTTTCTTT; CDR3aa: CAISDANREGAAFF
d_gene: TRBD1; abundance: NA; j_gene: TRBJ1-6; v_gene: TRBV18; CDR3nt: TGTGCCAGCTCAGAGGGGGCCAGGGGAACTAATTCACCCCTCCACTTT; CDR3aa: CASSEGARGTNSPLHF
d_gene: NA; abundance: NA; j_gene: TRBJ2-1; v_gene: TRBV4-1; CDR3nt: TGCGCCAGCAGCCATCCCGGGGGTGAGGTTGCGTTTGCTAGTAATGAGCAGTTCTTC; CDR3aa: CASSHPGGEVAFASNEQFF
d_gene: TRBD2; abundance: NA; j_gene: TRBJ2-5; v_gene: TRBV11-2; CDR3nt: TGTGCCAGCAGCTTTGGACTAGCGGGAGGGCCACGGGAGACCCAGTACTTC; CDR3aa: CASSFGLAGGPRETQYF
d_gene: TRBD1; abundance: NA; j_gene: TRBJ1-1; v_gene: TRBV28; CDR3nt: TGTGCCAGCAGATGGGACAGGGTCAACACTGAAGCTTTCTTT; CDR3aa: CASRWDRVNTEAFF
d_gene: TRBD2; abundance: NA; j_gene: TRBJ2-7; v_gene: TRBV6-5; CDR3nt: TGTGCCAGCAGTCCCGGGACTAGCGGGAGGCGCGAGCAGTACTTC; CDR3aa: CASSPGTSGRREQYF
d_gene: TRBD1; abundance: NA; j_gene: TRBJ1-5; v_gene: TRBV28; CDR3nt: TGTGCCAGCACCCTACAGGGGACGAACAATCAGTCCCAGCATTTT; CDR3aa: CASTLQGTNNQSQHF
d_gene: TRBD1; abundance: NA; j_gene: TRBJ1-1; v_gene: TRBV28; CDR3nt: TGTGCCAGCCGGGACAGGGGCTCTGAAGCTTTCTTT; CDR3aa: CASRDRGSEAFF
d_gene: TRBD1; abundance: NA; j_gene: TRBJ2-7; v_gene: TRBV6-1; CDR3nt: TGTGCCAGCCAAGAGACAGGGGACGCCGAGCAGTACTTC; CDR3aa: CASQETGDAEQYF
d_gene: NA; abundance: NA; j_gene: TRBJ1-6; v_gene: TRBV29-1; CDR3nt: TGCAGCGTGTCACAGGAAATTAATTCACCCCTCCACTTT; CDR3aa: CSVSQEINSPLHF
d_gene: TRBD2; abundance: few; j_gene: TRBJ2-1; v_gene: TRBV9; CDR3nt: TGTGCCAGCAGCGTCCTCGGGGGAGGGAATGAGCAGTTCTTC; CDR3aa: CASSVLGGGNEQFF
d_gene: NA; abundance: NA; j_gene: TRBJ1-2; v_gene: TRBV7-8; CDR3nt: TGTGCCAGCAGCTTAACCGGAGGGGGGGGAAACTATGGCTACACCTTC; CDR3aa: CASSLTGGGGNYGYTF